The 4 T cell receptor beta chains reported below all come from one sample, sequenced in a study of liver allograft versus peripheral blood T cells. Whole-study context: Repertoires of T cell receptors in transplanted livers were compared with recipients' peripheral blood repertoires.

TCRdb reanalysed the reads using MiXCR and keeps one entry per CDR3 protein. This table holds approximately 2,300 distinct CDR3 sequences, approximately 15% found once. The receptors derive from a human patient who had a liver transplant. Some of the T cells may derive from the graft donor.

This clonotype is termed medium-sized. This sequence joins TRBV15 and TRBJ2-2; 13 positions agree with TRBD2. With 2 bases clipped from V and 7 bases from J, the junction kept 10 bases outside the gene matches. The CDR3 contains 18 residues. The germline V gene has CDR1 LNHNV and CDR2 YYDKDF (reference sequence). DNA for the CDR3: TGTGCCACCAGCAGACTCGGACTAGCGGGGGAAGCTAGCGGGGAGCTGTTTTTT. As protein: CATSRLGLAGEASGELFF.

Worth noting for this clonotype: This may be a read error, as it is one base from a much larger clone. This chain links TRBV14 with TRBJ2-3; no firm D call. Germline loops: CDR1 SGHDN, CDR2 FVKESK. This CDR3 has 11 residues. This chain's CDR3 is CASSDLYTHYF. The CDR3 bases are TGTGCCAGCAGCGATTTGTATACGCATTATTTT.

In this sample, this clonotype is medium-sized (0.01 to 0.1%). The gene calls are TRBV12-3 or TRBV12-4 and TRBJ1-2, with D perhaps matching TRBD1 (6 bases). The CDR3 has 14 residues. V shed 3 bases and J shed 4 bases, with 12 bases lying between them. DNA of the CDR3: TGTGCCAGCAGTTTTTTACAGGGCCCCTATGGCTACACCTTC. Translation gives CASSFLQGPYGYTF.

As concerns this clonotype: The likely explanation is a read error, given a far larger clone one base away. V and J are TRBV6-5 and TRBJ1-2; D is undetermined. The V and J ends lost 5 bases and 3 bases respectively, with 10 bases between them. CDR3 length equals 13 residues. Germline V gene lookup returns CDR1 MNHEY and CDR2 SVGAGI. Here the CDR3 DNA reads TGTGCCAGCAGTCCTACACTTCACTATGGCTACACCTTC. It yields the protein CASSPTLHYGYTF.